The entry below gives a single T cell receptor beta chain sequence along with its context. These data come from a study of blood T cell repertoires in COVID-19. J was trimmed by 5 bases and V by 1 base; bases with no gene match: 6. The CDR3 length is 16 residues. The germline gives CDR1 SGHTA, CDR2 FQGNSA. The repertoire was sequenced with immunoSEQ multiplex PCR; TCRdb's copy has only in-frame clones and lacks some. The sample contains some 190,000 clones, approximately 91% of which appear only once. The rearrangement uses TRBV7-2 and TRBJ2-5; 11 bases match TRBD2. The sequenced sample was peripheral blood. The source is a man between 18 and 29 years old with active or convalescent COVID-19. CDR3 sequence: CASSLDGASGGETQYF. DNA of the CDR3: TGTGCCAGCAGCTTAGACGGGGCTAGCGGGGGGGAGACCCAGTACTTC.